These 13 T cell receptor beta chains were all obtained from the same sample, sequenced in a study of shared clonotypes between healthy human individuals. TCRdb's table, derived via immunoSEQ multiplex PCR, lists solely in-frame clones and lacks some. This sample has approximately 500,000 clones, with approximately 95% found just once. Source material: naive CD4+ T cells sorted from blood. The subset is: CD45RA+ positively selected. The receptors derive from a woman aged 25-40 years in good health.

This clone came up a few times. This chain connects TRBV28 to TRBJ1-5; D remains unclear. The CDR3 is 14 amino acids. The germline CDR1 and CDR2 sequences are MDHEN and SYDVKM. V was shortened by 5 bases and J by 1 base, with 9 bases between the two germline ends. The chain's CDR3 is CASSAHGSNQPQHF. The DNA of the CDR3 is TGTGCCAGCAGTGCCCACGGGAGCAATCAGCCCCAGCATTTT. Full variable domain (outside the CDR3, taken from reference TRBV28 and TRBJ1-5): DVKVTQSSRYLVKRTGEKVFLECVQDMDHENMFWYRQDPGLGLRLIYFSYDVKMKEKGDIPEGYSVSREKKERFSLILESASTNQTSMYLCASSAHGSNQPQHFGDGTRLSIL.

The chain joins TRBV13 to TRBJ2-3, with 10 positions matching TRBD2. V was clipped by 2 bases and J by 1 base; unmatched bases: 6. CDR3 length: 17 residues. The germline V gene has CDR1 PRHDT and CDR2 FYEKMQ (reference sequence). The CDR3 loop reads CASSLSLGTSGTDTQYF. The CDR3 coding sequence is TGTGCCAGCAGCTTATCCCTCGGGACTAGCGGCACAGATACGCAGTATTTT.

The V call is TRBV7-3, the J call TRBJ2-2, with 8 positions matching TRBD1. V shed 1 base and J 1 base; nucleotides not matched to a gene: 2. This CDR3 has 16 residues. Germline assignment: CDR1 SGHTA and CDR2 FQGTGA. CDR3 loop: CASSLIGTGNTGELFF. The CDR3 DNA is TGTGCCAGCAGCTTAATAGGGACAGGGAACACCGGGGAGCTGTTTTTT.

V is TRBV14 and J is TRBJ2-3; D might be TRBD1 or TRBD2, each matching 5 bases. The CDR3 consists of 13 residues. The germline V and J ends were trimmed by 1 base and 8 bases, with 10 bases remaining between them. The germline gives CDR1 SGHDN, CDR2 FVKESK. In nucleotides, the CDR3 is TGTGCCAGCAGCCAAGCTGCCGGGACTACGCAGTATTTT. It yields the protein CASSQAAGTTQYF.

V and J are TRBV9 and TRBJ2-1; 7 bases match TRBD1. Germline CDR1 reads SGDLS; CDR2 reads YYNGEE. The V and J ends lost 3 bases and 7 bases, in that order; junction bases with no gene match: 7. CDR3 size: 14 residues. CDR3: CASSAGGVWNEQFF. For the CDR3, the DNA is TGTGCCAGCAGCGCAGGGGGAGTCTGGAATGAGCAGTTCTTC.

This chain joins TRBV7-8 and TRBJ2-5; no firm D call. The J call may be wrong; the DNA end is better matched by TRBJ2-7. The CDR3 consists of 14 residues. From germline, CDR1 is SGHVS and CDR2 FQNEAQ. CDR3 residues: CASSLKGMMNEQYF. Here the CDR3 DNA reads TGTGCCAGCAGCTTAAAAGGGATGATGAACGAGCAGTACTTC.

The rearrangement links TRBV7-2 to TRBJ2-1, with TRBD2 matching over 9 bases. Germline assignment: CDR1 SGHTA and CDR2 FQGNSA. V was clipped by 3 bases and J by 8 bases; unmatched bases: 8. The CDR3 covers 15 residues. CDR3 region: CASSLGSGGWYEQFF. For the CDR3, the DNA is TGTGCCAGCAGCTTGGGGAGCGGGGGGTGGTATGAGCAGTTCTTC. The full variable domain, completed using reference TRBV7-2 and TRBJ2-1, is GAGVSQSPSNKVTEKGKDVELRCDPISGHTALYWYRQSLGQGLEFLIYFQGNSAPDKSGLPSDRFSAERTGGSVSTLTIQRTQQEDSAVYLCASSLGSGGWYEQFFGPGTRLTVL.

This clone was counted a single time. The CDR3: CASAQGLSTYNEQFF. CDR3 bases: TGTGCCAGCGCTCAGGGACTATCAACCTACAATGAGCAGTTCTTC. The chain couples TRBV2 to TRBJ2-1; TRBD2 matches 7 bases. The germline V gene encodes CDR1 SNHLY and CDR2 FYNNEI. The CDR3 length is 15 residues. V trimming: 8 bases; J trimming: 2 bases; junction bases outside the gene matches: 9.

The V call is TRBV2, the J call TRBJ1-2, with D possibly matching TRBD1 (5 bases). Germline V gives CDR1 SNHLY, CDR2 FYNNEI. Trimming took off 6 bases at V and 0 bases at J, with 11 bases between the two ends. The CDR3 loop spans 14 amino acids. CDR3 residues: CASSLRVANYGYTF. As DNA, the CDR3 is TGTGCCAGCAGCCTCAGGGTCGCTAACTATGGCTACACCTTC.

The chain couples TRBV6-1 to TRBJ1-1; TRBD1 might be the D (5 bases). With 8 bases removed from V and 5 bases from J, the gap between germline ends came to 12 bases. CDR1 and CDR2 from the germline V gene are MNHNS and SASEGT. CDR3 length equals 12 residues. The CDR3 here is CASQWGDTEAFF. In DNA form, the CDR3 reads TGTGCCAGCCAATGGGGGGATACTGAAGCTTTCTTT.

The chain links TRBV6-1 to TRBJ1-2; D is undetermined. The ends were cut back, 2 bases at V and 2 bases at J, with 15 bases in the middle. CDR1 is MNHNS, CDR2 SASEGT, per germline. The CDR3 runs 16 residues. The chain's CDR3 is CASSENRVRVNYGYTF. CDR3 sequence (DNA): TGTGCCAGCAGTGAAAATCGGGTTCGGGTAAACTATGGCTACACCTTC.

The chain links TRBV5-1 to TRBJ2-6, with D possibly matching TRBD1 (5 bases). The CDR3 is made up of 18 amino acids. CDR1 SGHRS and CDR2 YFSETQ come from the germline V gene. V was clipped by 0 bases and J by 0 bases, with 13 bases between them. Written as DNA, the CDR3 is TGCGCCAGCAGCTTGGAAGGGGCCCAAGACTCTGGGGCCAACGTCCTGACTTTC. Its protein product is CASSLEGAQDSGANVLTF.

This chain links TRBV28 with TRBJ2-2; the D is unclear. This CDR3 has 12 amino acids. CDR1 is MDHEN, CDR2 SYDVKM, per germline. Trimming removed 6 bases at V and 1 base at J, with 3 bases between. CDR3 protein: CASRENTGELFF. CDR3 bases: TGTGCCAGCAGGGAGAACACCGGGGAGCTGTTTTTT.